The entry below gives a single TCR beta chain sequence along with its context. The antigen is undetermined. Method: immunoSEQ multiplex PCR; TCRdb's copy keeps in-frame clones and lacks some. The top ten clones hold around 0.33% of a sample with around 90,000 clones, around nine tenths of them seen once. CDR3 length: 16 residues. Germline CDR1 SGHVS, CDR2 FQNEAQ. The data derive from a study of graft-versus-host responses after intestinal transplantation. The sequences come from unstimulated CD4+ T cells sorted from spleen or lymph node cells, collected before intestinal transplant. The TCR sequence derives from a human donor who received an intestinal transplant. The genes are TRBV7-8 and TRBJ2-5, with a weak D call TRBD1 (5 bases). With the DNA end fitting TRBJ2-7 better, the J assignment may be wrong. CDR3 bases: TGTGCCAGCAGCCTTACAGGAAACCCTGTATCCTACGAGCAGTACTTC. This sequence encodes CASSLTGNPVSYEQYF.